Presented here are 20 T cell receptor beta chains from one specimen sequenced in a study of OX40 agonist ivuxolimab in advanced cancers. Produced via immunoSEQ multiplex PCR; TCRdb's table is partial and in-frame only. This table has fewer than 80,000 clones, approximately 85% appearing once. The sample was CD4+ or CD8+ T cells sorted from blood, taken in a trial of the OX40 agonist ivuxolimab. All receptors derive from an adult with an advanced solid tumor such as melanoma, head and neck, liver or kidney cancer.

The chain uses TRBV10-3 and TRBJ1-5; TRBD1 matches at 7 bases. The junction had 4 bases not matched to a gene; V was cut back by 6 bases and J by 5 bases. CDR1 is ENHRY, CDR2 SYGVKD, per germline. The CDR3 is 13 residues long. In DNA form, the CDR3 reads TGTGCCATCAGCCAGGGGGGCGATCAGCCCCAGCATTTT. Residues: CAISQGGDQPQHF.

V gene TRBV15 combines with J gene TRBJ2-1; 11 nucleotides align to TRBD2. This CDR3 contains 15 residues. V lost 1 base and J lost 6; bases outside the gene matches: 2. In germline, CDR1 is LNHNV, CDR2 YYDKDF (reference sequence). CDR3 nucleotide sequence: TGTGCCACCAGCAGAGGGACTAGCGGGTCCAATGAGCAGTTCTTC. Protein sequence: CATSRGTSGSNEQFF.

The chain combines TRBV2 with TRBJ2-1; D possibly corresponds to TRBD2 (7 bases). From germline, CDR1 is SNHLY and CDR2 FYNNEI. The CDR3 consists of 14 residues. Trimming removed 10 bases from V and 1 base from J, with 14 bases in between. The CDR3 protein is CATSGEGSYNEQFF. CDR3 nucleotides: TGTGCCACCTCAGGGGAGGGGTCCTACAATGAGCAGTTCTTC.

V is TRBV4-3 and J is TRBJ2-2; TRBD1 matches at 11 bases. Trimming at V came to 0 bases and at J to 4 bases, leaving 10 bases not matched to a gene. CDR1 is LGHNA and CDR2 is YSLEER in the germline V gene. This CDR3 region has 19 residues. The DNA of the CDR3 is TGCGCCAGCAGCCAAGAGCCCCTCGCCGGGACAGGGGGCACCGGGGAGCTGTTTTTT. This codes for CASSQEPLAGTGGTGELFF.

V is TRBV9 and J is TRBJ2-7, with D possibly being TRBD2 (6 bases). The germline V gene has CDR1 SGDLS and CDR2 YYNGEE. This CDR3 is 14 amino acids long. Trimming pared 4 bases from V and 2 bases from J, leaving 13 bases between. CDR3 protein: CASSIGTVPYEQYF. DNA of the CDR3: TGTGCCAGCAGCATTGGGACTGTACCCTACGAGCAGTACTTC.

The table lists this clone with a count of one. The chain is built from TRBV27 and TRBJ1-1; 8 nucleotides agree with TRBD1. Germline trimming cut 5 bases from V and 4 bases from J; bases unmatched to any gene: 3. The CDR3 totals 13 residues. CDR1 is MNHEY and CDR2 is SMNVEV in the germline V gene (reference sequence). The CDR3 sequence: CASSRRGLTEAFF. The CDR3, as DNA: TGTGCCAGCAGTCGCAGGGGGCTCACTGAAGCTTTCTTT.

The CDR3 region is CASSEGPGLAVSTDTQYF. In DNA, the CDR3 is TGTGCCAGCAGTGAAGGCCCCGGACTAGCGGTTAGCACAGATACGCAGTATTTT. The rearrangement joins TRBV6-1 to TRBJ2-3; 10 positions agree with TRBD2. The junction had 7 bases not matched to a gene; V was cut back by 1 base and J by 0 bases. The length of the CDR3 is 18 residues. Germline V gene sequence: CDR1 MNHNS, CDR2 SASEGT.

The genes are TRBV5-8 and TRBJ2-2; D is undetermined. Per the germline V gene, CDR1 is SGHTS and CDR2 is YDEGEE. The CDR3 covers 15 residues. V was pared by 4 bases and J by 5 bases, with 15 bases between. In DNA form, the CDR3 reads TGTGCCAGCAGCGCCCGGACGGCACGAACCGGGGAGCTGTTTTTT. Amino acid sequence: CASSARTARTGELFF.

This clone was seen only once. V is TRBV15 and J is TRBJ1-1, with D possibly matching TRBD1 (6 bases). This CDR3 contains 16 residues. Trimming pared 3 bases from V and 4 bases from J, leaving 18 bases between. The V gene's germline CDR1 is LNHNV and CDR2 YYDKDF (reference sequence). CDR3 DNA sequence: TGTGCCACCAGCAGTCGGGGCGGGGGCAGGGGCACTGAAGCTTTCTTT. Translating gives CATSSRGGGRGTEAFF.

This chain uses TRBV4-1 with TRBJ2-7, with TRBD2 as a possible D gene (5 bases). Germline CDR1 MGHRA, CDR2 YSYEKL. This CDR3 comprises 16 residues. V was cut by 0 bases and J by 0 bases, with 12 bases left in between. CDR3 in amino acids: CASSQDPGESSYEQYF. CDR3 bases: TGCGCCAGCAGCCAAGATCCCGGGGAGAGCTCCTACGAGCAGTACTTC.

In DNA, the CDR3 is TGTGCCAGCAGCTTGGGACAGGCTAACTATGGCTACACCTTC. It encodes CASSLGQANYGYTF. The chain couples TRBV5-6 to TRBJ1-2; TRBD1 might be the D (6 bases). The CDR3 covers 14 residues. Trimming pared 0 bases from V and 0 bases from J, leaving 6 bases between. CDR1 and CDR2 (germline): SGHDT, YYEEEE.

The V gene is TRBV30, the J gene TRBJ2-3, with 9 bases aligning to TRBD2. Germline CDR1 is GTSNPN and CDR2 is SVGIG (reference sequence). The ends lost 7 bases at V and 4 bases at J; junction bases unmatched: 3. This CDR3 spans 12 amino acids. CDR3 sequence reads: CASSGASDTQYF. The CDR3 DNA reads TGTGCCTCTAGCGGGGCCTCAGATACGCAGTATTTT.

V and J are TRBV7-9 and TRBJ1-1; D unresolved. V lost 5 bases, J lost 11 bases, and 18 bases lay in between. The germline CDR1 and CDR2 sequences are SEHNR and FQNEAQ (reference sequence). CDR3 length: 13 residues. CDR3 amino acids: CASSQDKRVGAFF. CDR3 bases: TGTGCCAGCAGCCAAGATAAAAGGGTTGGCGCTTTCTTT.

Remarks on this clone: Other DNA sequences in the sample encode the same CDR3. The V gene is TRBV29-1, the J gene TRBJ2-7, with TRBD1 matching 12 bases. The J segment lost 4 bases and the V segment lost 6 bases, leaving 4 bases of the junction unmatched. The CDR3 contains 13 residues. The germline gives CDR1 SQVTM, CDR2 ANQGSEA. The CDR3 loop is CSVEGQGAYEQYF. The DNA for the CDR3 is TGCAGCGTGGAGGGACAGGGGGCGTACGAGCAGTACTTC.

The chain links TRBV11-2 to TRBJ2-4; perhaps TRBD1 as D (6 bases). Trimming pared 1 base from V and 2 bases from J, leaving 9 bases between. CDR3 length: 15 amino acids. Looked up from germline, CDR1 is SGHAT and CDR2 is FQNNGV. The CDR3 DNA follows: TGTGCCAGCAGCTTAGGGGACACCTCCAAAAACATTCAGTACTTC. This translates into CASSLGDTSKNIQYF.

This clone was counted between two and nine times. The CDR3, as DNA: TGTGCCAGCAGGGGGGACAGCAAGAATTCACCCCTCCACTTT. Residues: CASRGDSKNSPLHF. The V and J genes are TRBV9 and TRBJ1-6, with 7 positions matching TRBD1. Germline V gene lookup returns CDR1 SGDLS and CDR2 YYNGEE. With V trimmed by 5 bases and J by 7 bases, 6 bases remained unmatched. This CDR3 spans 14 amino acids.

This rearrangement joins TRBV19 to TRBJ1-1; TRBD1 is a possible D gene (5 bases). V lost 1 base to trimming and J lost 1 base, with 7 bases between them. Germline assignment: CDR1 LNHDA and CDR2 SQIVND (reference sequence). The CDR3 consists of 14 residues. The CDR3 region has the DNA TGTGCCAGTAGTATAGTTCAGGGGAACACTGAAGCTTTCTTT. Its translation: CASSIVQGNTEAFF. Looking up the rest from reference TRBV19 and TRBJ1-1 gives the full variable domain: DGGITQSPKYLFRKEGQNVTLSCEQNLNHDAMYWYRQDPGQGLRLIYYSQIVNDFQKGDIAEGYSVSREKKESFPLTVTSAQKNPTAFYLCASSIVQGNTEAFFGQGTRLTVV.

This chain joins TRBV9 and TRBJ2-5; TRBD2 matches at 10 bases. The CDR3 is 18 residues long. V gave up 3 bases and J gave up 1 base; unmatched junction bases: 12. Germline V gives CDR1 SGDLS, CDR2 YYNGEE. The CDR3 spells CASSASKQGTSAQETQYF. The CDR3 DNA sequence: TGTGCCAGCAGCGCTAGTAAGCAGGGGACTAGCGCCCAAGAGACCCAGTACTTC.

As DNA, the CDR3 is TGTGCCAGCAGCTTACCAATAGCTTTAACAGATACGCAGTATTTT. Amino acids: CASSLPIALTDTQYF. The chain recombines TRBV28 with TRBJ2-3; D uncertain. Trimming pared 6 bases from V and 3 bases from J, leaving 16 bases between. CDR1 MDHEN and CDR2 SYDVKM come from the germline V gene. CDR3 length equals 15 residues. Full variable domain (rest looked up from reference TRBV28 and TRBJ2-3): DVKVTQSSRYLVKRTGEKVFLECVQDMDHENMFWYRQDPGLGLRLIYFSYDVKMKEKGDIPEGYSVSREKKERFSLILESASTNQTSMYLCASSLPIALTDTQYFGPGTRLTVL.

The chain has TRBV9 and TRBJ2-4; 11 nucleotides align to TRBD1. The length of the CDR3 is 18 residues. Trimming removed 0 bases from V and 8 bases from J; junction bases left unmatched: 13. Germline V gene lookup returns CDR1 SGDLS and CDR2 YYNGEE. The CDR3 loop is CASSVGTGTGGVLDIQYF. CDR3 DNA: TGTGCCAGCAGCGTAGGTACAGGGACAGGGGGGGTTTTGGACATTCAGTACTTC.